One and the same sample provided the 10 T cell receptor beta chains below, sequenced in a study of OX40 agonist ivuxolimab in advanced cancers. Libraries were prepared by immunoSEQ multiplex PCR; TCRdb keeps only in-frame clonotypes and omits some of them. The sample lists 40,000 to 55,000 clones; around 93% were seen once. The material was CD4+ or CD8+ T cells sorted from blood, obtained in a trial of the OX40 agonist ivuxolimab. These receptors all come from an adult with an advanced solid tumor such as melanoma, head and neck, liver or kidney cancer.

This chain connects TRBV19 to TRBJ2-5; D uncertain. The CDR3 length is 12 residues. Germline assignment: CDR1 LNHDA and CDR2 SQIVND (reference sequence). V shed 0 bases and J shed 5 bases, with 4 bases lying between them. CDR3 loop: CASSIDRETQYF. The CDR3 DNA follows: TGTGCCAGTAGTATAGACAGGGAGACCCAGTACTTC.

The rearrangement joins TRBV9 to TRBJ2-7; 8 nucleotides line up with TRBD1. The ends lost 3 bases at V and 3 bases at J; junction bases unmatched: 11. In germline, CDR1 is SGDLS, CDR2 YYNGEE. CDR3 length equals 16 residues. The CDR3 loop is CASSGSSQGAIYEQYF. CDR3 nucleotide sequence: TGTGCCAGCAGCGGGTCAAGCCAGGGGGCAATCTACGAGCAGTACTTC.

The DNA for the CDR3 is TGTGCCAGTAGTAAGCGGGACAGGGGGCTCGAGCAGTACTTC. Its translation is CASSKRDRGLEQYF. This chain connects TRBV19 to TRBJ2-7; 12 positions agree with TRBD1. Per germline, CDR1 LNHDA and CDR2 SQIVND (reference sequence). CDR3 length: 14 residues. The V and J ends lost 4 bases and 6 bases, in that order; junction bases with no gene match: 4.

The chain is built from TRBV4-2 and TRBJ2-7; perhaps TRBD2 as D (6 bases). The germline V gene encodes CDR1 LGHNA and CDR2 YNFKEQ. The CDR3 sequence is 14 residues long. Trimming cost V 1 base and J 2 bases, with 9 bases left between them. CDR3 protein: CASSQVGLAYEQYF. DNA of the CDR3: TGTGCCAGCAGCCAAGTGGGACTTGCCTACGAGCAGTACTTC.

J is TRBJ1-2 and V is TRBV5-5, with D unclear. Deletions cut 0 bases from V and 4 bases from J, with 7 bases between. Per the germline V gene, CDR1 is SGHKS and CDR2 is YYEKEE (reference sequence). The CDR3 is 13 residues long. CDR3 residues: CASSLEGSYGYTF. CDR3 nucleotide sequence: TGTGCCAGCAGCTTGGAGGGTAGCTATGGCTACACCTTC.

This clone was picked up one time. V gene TRBV29-1 combines with J gene TRBJ1-2, with no clear D. Trimming left V 1 base short and J 3 bases short, with 15 bases between. The CDR3 has 15 residues. CDR1 SQVTM and CDR2 ANQGSEA come from the germline V gene. The CDR3 here is CSVEGPDQHHYGYTF. The CDR3 DNA follows: TGCAGCGTTGAAGGCCCGGATCAGCACCACTATGGCTACACCTTC.

The chain joins TRBV9 to TRBJ2-1; 10 positions agree with TRBD2. This CDR3 spans 17 amino acids. Looked up from germline, CDR1 is SGDLS and CDR2 is YYNGEE. V trimming: 4 bases; J trimming: 3 bases; junction bases outside the gene matches: 10. This CDR3 is CASSPPAGGPNYNEQFF. In DNA form, the CDR3 reads TGTGCCAGCAGCCCCCCAGCGGGAGGGCCAAACTACAATGAGCAGTTCTTC.

This clone was found once. The chain recombines TRBV28 with TRBJ2-7; D ambiguous. The CDR3 loop spans 11 amino acids. CDR1 and CDR2 from the germline V gene are MDHEN and SYDVKM. V lost 5 bases to trimming and J lost 4 bases, with 6 bases between them. CDR3 DNA: TGTGCCAGCAGTAAAGCGTACGAGCAGTACTTC. Translation: CASSKAYEQYF.

The rearrangement links TRBV28 to TRBJ2-7; possible D gene TRBD1, 5 bases. Trimming pared 3 bases from V and 2 bases from J, leaving 11 bases between. Germline V lookup: CDR1 MDHEN, CDR2 SYDVKM. This CDR3 has 14 amino acids. DNA of the CDR3: TGTGCCAGCAGTTTCGGGTCCAGGGCCTACGAGCAGTACTTC. Translated: CASSFGSRAYEQYF.

This rearrangement joins TRBV6-5 to TRBJ2-7; D remains unclear. The CDR3 runs 15 residues. Between the trimmed V and J ends, which lost 2 bases and 0 bases, there was a span of 11 bases. The V gene's germline CDR1 is MNHEY and CDR2 SVGAGI. The CDR3 DNA is TGTGCCAGCAGTTACGGACGGCTAGACTCCTACGAGCAGTACTTC. The encoded protein is CASSYGRLDSYEQYF.